These 12 T cell receptor beta chains were sequenced from one sample in a study of beta chain features in type 1 diabetes. The whole isolated RNA underwent reverse transcription, so sequencing captured expressed TCRB transcripts. TCRdb's table, derived via immunoSEQ multiplex PCR, lists solely in-frame clones and lacks some. Seen here are some 16,000 clones, about 72% observed once, and the top ten hold around 0.31%. These receptors' antigens are unknown. General study results and limits: All four CD4+ subsets of Type 1 diabetes patients contained TCRB CDR3s that were moderately but significantly shorter.

The sequencing input was stem cell memory CD4+ T cells from blood. The receptors shown here come from a woman between 18 and 29 years old with type 1 diabetes.

The V and J genes are TRBV5-8 and TRBJ2-6, with D possibly being TRBD2 (5 bases). The CDR3 runs 17 residues. Per germline, CDR1 SGHTS and CDR2 YDEGEE. The V end was cut by 2 bases, the J end by 0 bases, with 12 bases between. CDR3 residues: CASSFYRGNSGANVLTF. CDR3 DNA: TGTGCCAGCAGCTTTTATCGGGGTAACTCTGGGGCCAACGTCCTGACTTTC. The variable domain in full, with the rest retrieved from reference TRBV5-8 and TRBJ2-6, is EAGVTQSPTHLIKTRGQQATLRCSPISGHTSVYWYQQALGLGLQFLLWYDEGEERNRGNFPPRFSGRQFPNYSSELNVNALELEDSALYLCASSFYRGNSGANVLTFGAGSRLTVL.

The chain carries TRBV30 and TRBJ1-4; 10 nucleotides line up with TRBD1. Germline-derived CDR1 and CDR2 are GTSNPN and SVGIG (reference sequence). Trimming at V came to 0 bases and at J to 3 bases, leaving 1 base not matched to a gene. This CDR3 region has 15 residues. In DNA form, the CDR3 reads TGTGCCTGGAGTGTGGGGACAGGGGCTAATGAAAAACTGTTTTTT. As protein: CAWSVGTGANEKLFF. The full variable domain, its missing parts supplied by reference TRBV30 and TRBJ1-4, is SQTIHQWPATLVQPVGSPLSLECTVEGTSNPNLYWYRQAAGRGLQLLFYSVGIGQISSEVPQNLSASRPQDRQFILSSKKLLLSDSGFYLCAWSVGTGANEKLFFGSGTQLSVL.

The chain uses TRBV28 and TRBJ2-1; D uncertain. The germline gives CDR1 MDHEN, CDR2 SYDVKM. The CDR3 totals 16 residues. V was cut by 4 bases and J by 11 bases, with 24 bases left in between. The CDR3: CASSSLSVRLGLKQFF. CDR3 bases: TGTGCCAGCAGTTCCCTATCCGTTCGGCTAGGCCTGAAGCAGTTCTTC.

The J gene is TRBJ1-1, the V gene TRBV7-9, with TRBD1 matching 7 bases. The CDR3 runs to 14 residues. CDR1 and CDR2 (germline): SEHNR, FQNEAQ (reference sequence). V was clipped by 4 bases and J by 7 bases; unmatched bases: 9. The CDR3 region has the DNA TGTGCCAGCAGCTCACTCTCACAGGGGTTTGAAGCTTTCTTT. Amino acid sequence: CASSSLSQGFEAFF. Complete variable domain (other parts from reference TRBV7-9 and TRBJ1-1): DTGVSQNPRHKITKRGQNVTFRCDPISEHNRLYWYRQTLGQGPEFLTYFQNEAQLEKSRLLSDRFSAERPKGSFSTLEIQRTEQGDSAMYLCASSSLSQGFEAFFGQGTRLTVV.

This clone came up once. The chain combines TRBV12-5 with TRBJ2-3; D possibly corresponds to TRBD1 (6 bases). Trimming cost V 6 bases and J 6 bases, with 13 bases left between them. CDR1 is LGHNT, CDR2 FRNRAP, per germline. The CDR3 is made up of 13 amino acids. In DNA form, the CDR3 reads TGTGCTAGTGGACAGGGCGTATTGGATACGCAGTATTTT. This gives the protein CASGQGVLDTQYF.

This clone was recorded once. The gene calls are TRBV7-2 and TRBJ2-3; D remains ambiguous. CDR1 is SGHTA, CDR2 FQGNSA, per germline. The CDR3 spans 12 residues. V was shortened by 6 bases and J by 4 bases, with 8 bases between the two germline ends. Here the CDR3 reads CASRELSDTQYF. In DNA form, the CDR3 reads TGTGCCAGCAGGGAACTATCAGATACGCAGTATTTT.

V is TRBV11-2 and J is TRBJ2-5; D remains unclear. From germline, CDR1 is SGHAT and CDR2 FQNNGV. Trimming pared 7 bases from V and 6 bases from J, leaving 15 bases between. There are 13 residues in the CDR3. CDR3 bases: TGTGCCAGCACCCCGGGTGGTAGACAGACCCAGTACTTC. This encodes CASTPGGRQTQYF.

The chain employs TRBV4-1 and TRBJ1-2, with D possibly being TRBD1 (6 bases). Germline V gene sequence: CDR1 MGHRA, CDR2 YSYEKL. The CDR3 extends over 15 amino acids. The V end lost 5 bases, the J end lost 4 bases, and 17 bases lay between the germline ends. For the CDR3, the DNA is TGCGCCAGCAGCTATACAGGGCGCAACTTCTATGGCTACACCTTC. This gives the protein CASSYTGRNFYGYTF.

The chain carries TRBV6-1 and TRBJ2-7; a weak D match, TRBD2 (5 bases). In germline, CDR1 is MNHNS, CDR2 SASEGT. Trimming removed 1 base at V and 6 bases at J, with 13 bases between. The length of the CDR3 is 14 residues. DNA for the CDR3: TGTGCCAGCAGTGAAGGACGCTTAGGAGGCGAGCAGTACTTC. This encodes CASSEGRLGGEQYF.

This clone was observed a single time. The V and J genes are TRBV30 and TRBJ2-5, with D unclear. This CDR3 is built from 12 residues. Germline V gene sequence: CDR1 GTSNPN, CDR2 SVGIG (reference sequence). The germline V and J ends were trimmed by 0 bases and 2 bases, with 4 bases remaining between them. The CDR3 DNA is TGTGCCTGGAGTGTTAGTCAAGAGACCCAGTACTTC. This translates into CAWSVSQETQYF.

This clone was detected only a few times. V is TRBV19 and J is TRBJ1-5; 7 nucleotides agree with TRBD1. CDR3 length: 17 residues. V gave up 5 bases and J gave up 3 bases; unmatched junction bases: 13. Germline lookup yields CDR1 LNHDA and CDR2 SQIVND (reference sequence). In nucleotides, the CDR3 is TGTGCCAGTAGTCCCCCAACGGGCAGGGGGGACAATCAGCCCCAGCATTTT. This encodes CASSPPTGRGDNQPQHF.

The gene calls are TRBV7-9 and TRBJ2-2, with D possibly TRBD1 on 6 matching bases. Germline CDR1 reads SEHNR; CDR2 reads FQNEAQ (reference sequence). V shed 5 bases and J shed 5 bases, with 12 bases lying between them. This CDR3 contains 14 residues. The CDR3 DNA follows: TGTGCCAGCAGCCCAGGACAGACGACCGGGGAGCTGTTTTTT. It codes for CASSPGQTTGELFF.